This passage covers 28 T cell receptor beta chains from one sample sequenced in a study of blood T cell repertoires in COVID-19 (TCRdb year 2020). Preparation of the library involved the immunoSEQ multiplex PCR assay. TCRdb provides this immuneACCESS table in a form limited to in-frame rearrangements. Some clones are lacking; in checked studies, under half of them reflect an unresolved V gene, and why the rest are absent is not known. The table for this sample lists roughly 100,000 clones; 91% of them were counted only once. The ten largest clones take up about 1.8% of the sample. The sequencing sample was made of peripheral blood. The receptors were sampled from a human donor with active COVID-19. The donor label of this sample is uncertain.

The CDR3 sequence: CASSSRPGTGGINEQFF. CDR3 in DNA: TGTGCCAGCAGCTCCCGTCCTGGGACAGGGGGCATCAATGAGCAGTTCTTC. The chain couples TRBV9 to TRBJ2-1; TRBD1 matches at 12 bases. The CDR3 spans 17 residues. The junction had 11 bases not matched to a gene; V was cut back by 4 bases and J by 6 bases. Germline CDR1 reads SGDLS; CDR2 reads YYNGEE.

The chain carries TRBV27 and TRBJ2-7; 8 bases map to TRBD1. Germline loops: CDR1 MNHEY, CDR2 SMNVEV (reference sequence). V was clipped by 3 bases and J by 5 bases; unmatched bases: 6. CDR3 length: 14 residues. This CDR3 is CASSLAQGVDEQYF. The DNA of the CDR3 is TGTGCCAGCAGTTTGGCACAGGGGGTGGACGAGCAGTACTTC.

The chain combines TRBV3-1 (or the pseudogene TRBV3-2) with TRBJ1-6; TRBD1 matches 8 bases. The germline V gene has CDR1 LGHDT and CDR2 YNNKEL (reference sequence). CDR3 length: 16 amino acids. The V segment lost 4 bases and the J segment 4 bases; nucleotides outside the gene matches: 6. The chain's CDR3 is CASSLGQGGYNSPLHF. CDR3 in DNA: TGTGCCAGCAGCCTCGGACAGGGAGGGTATAATTCACCCCTCCACTTT.

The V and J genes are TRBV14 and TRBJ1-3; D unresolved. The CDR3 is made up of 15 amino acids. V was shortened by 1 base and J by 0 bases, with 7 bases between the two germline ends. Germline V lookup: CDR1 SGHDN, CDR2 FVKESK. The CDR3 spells CASSQGALSGNTIYF. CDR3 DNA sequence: TGTGCCAGCAGCCAAGGGGCCCTCTCTGGAAACACCATATATTTT.

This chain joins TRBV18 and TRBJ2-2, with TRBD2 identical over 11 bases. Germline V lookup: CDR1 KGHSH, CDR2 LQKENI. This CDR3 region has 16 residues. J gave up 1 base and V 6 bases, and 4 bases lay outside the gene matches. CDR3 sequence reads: CASSSGTSGNTGELFF. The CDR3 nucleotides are TGTGCCAGCTCGAGCGGGACTAGCGGGAACACCGGGGAGCTGTTTTTT.

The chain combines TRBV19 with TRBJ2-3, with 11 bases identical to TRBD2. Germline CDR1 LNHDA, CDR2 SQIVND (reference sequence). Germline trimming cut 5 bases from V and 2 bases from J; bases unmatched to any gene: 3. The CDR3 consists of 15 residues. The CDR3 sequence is CASSVLAGDTDTQYF. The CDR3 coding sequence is TGTGCCAGTAGTGTACTAGCGGGGGACACAGATACGCAGTATTTT. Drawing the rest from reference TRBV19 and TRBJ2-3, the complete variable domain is DGGITQSPKYLFRKEGQNVTLSCEQNLNHDAMYWYRQDPGQGLRLIYYSQIVNDFQKGDIAEGYSVSREKKESFPLTVTSAQKNPTAFYLCASSVLAGDTDTQYFGPGTRLTVL.

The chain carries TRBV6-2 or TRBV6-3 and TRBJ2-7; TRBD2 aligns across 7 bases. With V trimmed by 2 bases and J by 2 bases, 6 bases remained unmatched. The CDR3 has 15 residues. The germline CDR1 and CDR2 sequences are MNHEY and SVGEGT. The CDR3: CASSYDIGGTYEQYF. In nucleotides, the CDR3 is TGTGCCAGCAGTTACGATATCGGGGGGACCTACGAGCAGTACTTC.

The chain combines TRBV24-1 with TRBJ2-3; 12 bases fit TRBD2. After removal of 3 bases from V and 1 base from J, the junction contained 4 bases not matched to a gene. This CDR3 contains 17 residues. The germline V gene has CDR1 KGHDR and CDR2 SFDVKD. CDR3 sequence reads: CATSDETSGGRTDTQYF. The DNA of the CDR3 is TGTGCCACCAGTGATGAGACTAGCGGGGGACGCACAGATACGCAGTATTTT.

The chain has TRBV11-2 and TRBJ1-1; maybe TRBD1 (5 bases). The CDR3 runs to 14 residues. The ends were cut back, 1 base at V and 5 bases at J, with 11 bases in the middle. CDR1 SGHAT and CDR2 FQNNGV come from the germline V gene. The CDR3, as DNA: TGTGCCAGCAGCTTAGCCCAGGGAAAGACTGAAGCTTTCTTT. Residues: CASSLAQGKTEAFF.

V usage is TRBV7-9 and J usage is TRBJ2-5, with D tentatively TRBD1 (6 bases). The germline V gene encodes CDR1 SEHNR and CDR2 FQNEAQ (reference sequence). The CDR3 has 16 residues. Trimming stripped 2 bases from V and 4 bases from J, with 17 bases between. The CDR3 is CASSLSTRGTGETQYF. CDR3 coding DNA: TGTGCCAGCAGCTTATCGACGAGGGGGACGGGAGAGACCCAGTACTTC.

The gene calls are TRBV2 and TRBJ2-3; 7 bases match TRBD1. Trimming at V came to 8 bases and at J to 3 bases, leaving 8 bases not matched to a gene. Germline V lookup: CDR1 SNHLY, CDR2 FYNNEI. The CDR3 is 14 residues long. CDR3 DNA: TGTGCCAGCTCGAGGGCAGGGGGAACAGATACGCAGTATTTT. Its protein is CASSRAGGTDTQYF.

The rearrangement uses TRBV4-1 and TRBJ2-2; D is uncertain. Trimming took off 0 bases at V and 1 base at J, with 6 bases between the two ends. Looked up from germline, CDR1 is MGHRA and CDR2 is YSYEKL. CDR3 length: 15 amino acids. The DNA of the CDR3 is TGCGCCAGCAGCCAAGAGCGCTGGAACACCGGGGAGCTGTTTTTT. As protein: CASSQERWNTGELFF.

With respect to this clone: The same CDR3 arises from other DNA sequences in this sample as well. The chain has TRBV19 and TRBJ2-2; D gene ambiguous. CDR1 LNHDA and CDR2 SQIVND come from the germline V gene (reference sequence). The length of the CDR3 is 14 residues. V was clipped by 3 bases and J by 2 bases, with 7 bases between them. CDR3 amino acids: CASSIGRNTGELFF. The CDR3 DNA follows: TGTGCCAGTAGTATTGGGCGAAACACCGGGGAGCTGTTTTTT.

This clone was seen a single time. The CDR3 region is CATSITGTGRYGNTIYF. CDR3 in DNA: TGTGCCACCAGCATTACCGGGACAGGGCGTTATGGAAACACCATATATTTT. The rearrangement uses TRBV15 and TRBJ1-3; 9 nucleotides align to TRBD1. V gave up 4 bases and J gave up 3 bases; unmatched junction bases: 10. Germline lookup yields CDR1 LNHNV and CDR2 YYDKDF (reference sequence). This CDR3 spans 17 amino acids. Based on the CDR3 plus reference TRBV15 and TRBJ1-3, the full variable domain is DAMVIQNPRYQVTQFGKPVTLSCSQTLNHNVMYWYQQKSSQAPKLLFHYYDKDFNNEADTPDNFQSRRPNTSFCFLDIRSPGLGDTAMYLCATSITGTGRYGNTIYFGEGSWLTVV.

CDR3 amino acids: CASSPDGLAAAETQYF. The CDR3, as DNA: TGTGCCAGCAGCCCCGATGGACTAGCGGCAGCGGAGACCCAGTACTTC. The rearrangement uses TRBV11-2 and TRBJ2-5; 10 nucleotides line up with TRBD2. The CDR3 runs 16 residues. Germline V gene data show CDR1 as SGHAT and CDR2 as FQNNGV. The ends lost 5 bases at V and 5 bases at J; junction bases unmatched: 11.

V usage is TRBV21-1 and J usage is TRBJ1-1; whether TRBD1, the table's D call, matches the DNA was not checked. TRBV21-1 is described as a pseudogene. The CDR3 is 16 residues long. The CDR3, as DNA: TGTGCCAGCAGCAAAGGGACGGGACAGGAGAACACTGAAGCTTTCTTT. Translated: CASSKGTGQENTEAFF.

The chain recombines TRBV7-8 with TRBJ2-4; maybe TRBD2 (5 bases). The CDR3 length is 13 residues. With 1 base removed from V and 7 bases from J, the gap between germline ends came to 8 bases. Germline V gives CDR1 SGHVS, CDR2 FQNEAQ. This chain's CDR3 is CASSLDSGNIQYF. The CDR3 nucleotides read TGTGCCAGCAGCTTAGATTCGGGGAACATTCAGTACTTC.

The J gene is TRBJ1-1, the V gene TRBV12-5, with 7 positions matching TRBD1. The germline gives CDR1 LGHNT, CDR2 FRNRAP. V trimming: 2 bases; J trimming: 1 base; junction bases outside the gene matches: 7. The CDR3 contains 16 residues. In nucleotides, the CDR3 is TGTGCTAGTGGTTTGACTCACAGGGGCGGGAACACTGAAGCTTTCTTT. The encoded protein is CASGLTHRGGNTEAFF.

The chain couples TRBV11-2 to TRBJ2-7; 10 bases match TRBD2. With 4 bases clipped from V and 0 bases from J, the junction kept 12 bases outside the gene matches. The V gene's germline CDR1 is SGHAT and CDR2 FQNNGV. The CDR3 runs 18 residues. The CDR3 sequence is CASSSLAGAPRGSYEQYF. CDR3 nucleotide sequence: TGTGCCAGCAGCTCCCTAGCGGGGGCTCCTCGGGGCTCCTACGAGCAGTACTTC.

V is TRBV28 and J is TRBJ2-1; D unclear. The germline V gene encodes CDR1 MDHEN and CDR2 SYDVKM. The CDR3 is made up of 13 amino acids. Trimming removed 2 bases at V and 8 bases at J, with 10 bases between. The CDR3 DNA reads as TGTGCCAGCAGTTTACCCTCGAGCGATGAGCAGTTCTTC. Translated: CASSLPSSDEQFF.

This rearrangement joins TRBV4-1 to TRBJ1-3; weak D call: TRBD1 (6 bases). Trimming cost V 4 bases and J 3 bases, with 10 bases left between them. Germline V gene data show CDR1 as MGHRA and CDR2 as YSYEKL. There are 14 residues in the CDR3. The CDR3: CASSRGHGGNTIYF. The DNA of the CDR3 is TGCGCCAGCAGCCGGGGACACGGTGGAAACACCATATATTTT.

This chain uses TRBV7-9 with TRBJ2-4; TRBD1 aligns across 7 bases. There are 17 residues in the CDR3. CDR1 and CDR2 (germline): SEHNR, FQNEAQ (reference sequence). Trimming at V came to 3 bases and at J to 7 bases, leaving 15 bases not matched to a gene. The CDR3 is CASSFPRLRQGPNIQYF. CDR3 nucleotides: TGTGCCAGCAGCTTCCCACGCCTACGACAGGGACCGAACATTCAGTACTTC. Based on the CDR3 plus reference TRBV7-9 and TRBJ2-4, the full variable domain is DTGVSQNPRHKITKRGQNVTFRCDPISEHNRLYWYRQTLGQGPEFLTYFQNEAQLEKSRLLSDRFSAERPKGSFSTLEIQRTEQGDSAMYLCASSFPRLRQGPNIQYFGAGTRLSVL.

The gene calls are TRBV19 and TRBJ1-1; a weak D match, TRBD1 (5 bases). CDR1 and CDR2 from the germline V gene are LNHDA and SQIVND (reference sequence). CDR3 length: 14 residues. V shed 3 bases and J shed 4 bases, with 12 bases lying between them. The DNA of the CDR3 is TGTGCCAGTAGTATGGCCAGGGTGAGCACTGAAGCTTTCTTT. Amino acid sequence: CASSMARVSTEAFF.

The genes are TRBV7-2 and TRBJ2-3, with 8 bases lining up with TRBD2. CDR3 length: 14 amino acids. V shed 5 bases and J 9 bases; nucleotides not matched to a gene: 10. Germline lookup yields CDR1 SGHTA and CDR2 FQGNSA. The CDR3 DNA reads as TGTGCCAGCAGCGCAGGGGCCGAGCGGGGGACGCAGTATTTT. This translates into CASSAGAERGTQYF.

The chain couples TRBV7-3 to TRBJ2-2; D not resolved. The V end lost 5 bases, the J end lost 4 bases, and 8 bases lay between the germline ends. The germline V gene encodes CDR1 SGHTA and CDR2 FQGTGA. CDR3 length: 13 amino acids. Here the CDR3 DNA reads TGTGCCAGCAGCCCCTCGGGCACCGGGGAGCTGTTTTTT. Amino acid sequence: CASSPSGTGELFF.

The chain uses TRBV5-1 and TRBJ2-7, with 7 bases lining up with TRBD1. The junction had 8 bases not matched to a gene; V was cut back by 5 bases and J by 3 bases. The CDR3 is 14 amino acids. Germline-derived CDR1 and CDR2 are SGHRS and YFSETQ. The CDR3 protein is CASSHEGANYEQYF. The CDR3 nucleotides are TGCGCCAGCAGTCATGAGGGGGCAAACTACGAGCAGTACTTC.

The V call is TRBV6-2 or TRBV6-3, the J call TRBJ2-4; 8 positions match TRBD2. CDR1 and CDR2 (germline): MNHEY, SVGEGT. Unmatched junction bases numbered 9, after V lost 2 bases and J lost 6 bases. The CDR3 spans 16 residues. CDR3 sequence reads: CASSYEAGVGSNIQYF. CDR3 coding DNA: TGTGCCAGCAGTTACGAAGCGGGGGTAGGATCAAACATTCAGTACTTC.

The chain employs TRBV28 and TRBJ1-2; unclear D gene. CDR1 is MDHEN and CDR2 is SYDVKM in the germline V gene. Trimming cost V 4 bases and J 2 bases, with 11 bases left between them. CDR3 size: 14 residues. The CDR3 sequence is CASSSSLYNYGYTF. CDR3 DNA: TGTGCCAGCAGTTCCTCCCTATACAACTATGGCTACACCTTC.